In this sample, the clone carrying this TCR beta chain turned up a few times. Its matching antigen is unknown. The J segment lost 5 bases and the V segment lost 1 base, leaving 5 bases of the junction unmatched. The germline V gene has CDR1 DFQATT and CDR2 SNEGSKA (reference sequence). The CDR3 consists of 14 residues. This specimen comes from a study of T cells in Graves' hyperthyroidism and ophthalmopathy. General study findings and limits: Ophthalmopathy and stable hyperthyroidism were separated by a 13 V-J model. Most thyroid clonotypes that were expanded above 0.001 also turned up in blood.

RNA transcripts were the template for amplifying TCR beta CDR3 regions. The HTBI set primed first-round TCR CDR3 RT-PCR. TCRdb re-called the multiplex PCR reads with MiXCR, one entry per CDR3 protein. In the table there are some 510,000 distinct CDR3 sequences, roughly 50% of which are singletons. Reasons for excluding patients were uncontrolled infection, other autoimmune disease, pregnancy or lactation. On the basis of clinical symptoms, serum thyroxine and TRAb, thyroid ultrasound and orbital computed tomography, diagnoses were made. This chain links TRBV20-1 with TRBJ2-7; 10 bases line up with TRBD1. The TCR comes from a woman younger than 35 with Graves' hyperthyroidism. Sequenced input: peripheral blood or thyroid tissue (not recorded which). The CDR3 bases are TGCAGTGCTAGAGGCGAGACAGGGGGCCACGAGCAGTACTTC. Amino acids: CSARGETGGHEQYF.